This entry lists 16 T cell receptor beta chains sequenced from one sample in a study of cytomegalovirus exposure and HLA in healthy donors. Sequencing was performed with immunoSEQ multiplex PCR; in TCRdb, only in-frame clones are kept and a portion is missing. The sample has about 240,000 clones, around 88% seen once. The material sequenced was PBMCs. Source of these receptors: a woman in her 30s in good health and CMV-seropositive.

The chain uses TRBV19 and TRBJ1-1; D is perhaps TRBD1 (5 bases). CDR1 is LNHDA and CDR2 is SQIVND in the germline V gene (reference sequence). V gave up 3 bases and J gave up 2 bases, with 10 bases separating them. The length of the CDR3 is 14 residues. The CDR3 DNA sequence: TGTGCCAGTAGTATTGTCGGACACAACACTGAAGCTTTCTTT. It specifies CASSIVGHNTEAFF.

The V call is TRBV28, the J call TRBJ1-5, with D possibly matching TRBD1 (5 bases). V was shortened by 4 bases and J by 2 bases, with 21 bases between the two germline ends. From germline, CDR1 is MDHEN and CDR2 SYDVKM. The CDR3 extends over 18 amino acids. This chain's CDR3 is CASSWGEGRLWGNQPQHF. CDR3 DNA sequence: TGTGCCAGCAGTTGGGGGGAAGGGAGGCTTTGGGGCAATCAGCCCCAGCATTTT.

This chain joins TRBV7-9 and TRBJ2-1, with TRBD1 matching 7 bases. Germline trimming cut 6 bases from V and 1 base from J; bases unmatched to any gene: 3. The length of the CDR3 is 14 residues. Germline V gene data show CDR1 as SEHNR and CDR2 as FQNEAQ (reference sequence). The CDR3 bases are TGTGCCAGCAGTGAGGGGGCTTCCTACAATGAGCAGTTCTTC. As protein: CASSEGASYNEQFF. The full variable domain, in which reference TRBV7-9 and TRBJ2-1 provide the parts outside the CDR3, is DTGVSQNPRHKITKRGQNVTFRCDPISEHNRLYWYRQTLGQGPEFLTYFQNEAQLEKSRLLSDRFSAERPKGSFSTLEIQRTEQGDSAMYLCASSEGASYNEQFFGPGTRLTVL.

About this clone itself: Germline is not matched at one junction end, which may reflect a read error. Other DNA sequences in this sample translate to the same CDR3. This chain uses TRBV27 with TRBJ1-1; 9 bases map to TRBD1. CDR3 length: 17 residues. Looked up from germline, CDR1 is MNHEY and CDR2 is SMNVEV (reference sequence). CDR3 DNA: TGCGCCAGCAGACGAACAACAGGGGGCTGGAAGAACACTGAAGCTTTCTTT. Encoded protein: CASRRTTGGWKNTEAFF.

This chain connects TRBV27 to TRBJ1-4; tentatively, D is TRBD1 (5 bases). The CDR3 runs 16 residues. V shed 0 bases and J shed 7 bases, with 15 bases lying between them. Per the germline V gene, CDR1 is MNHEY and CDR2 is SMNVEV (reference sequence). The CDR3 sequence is CASSLSPQGGPEKLFF. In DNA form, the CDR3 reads TGTGCCAGCAGTTTATCCCCGCAGGGCGGTCCTGAAAAACTGTTTTTT.

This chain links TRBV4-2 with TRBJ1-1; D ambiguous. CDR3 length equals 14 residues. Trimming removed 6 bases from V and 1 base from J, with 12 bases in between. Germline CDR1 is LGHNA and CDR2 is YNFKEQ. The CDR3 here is CASSEGLRNTEAFF. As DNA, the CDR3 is TGTGCCAGCAGTGAGGGATTACGGAACACTGAAGCTTTCTTT.

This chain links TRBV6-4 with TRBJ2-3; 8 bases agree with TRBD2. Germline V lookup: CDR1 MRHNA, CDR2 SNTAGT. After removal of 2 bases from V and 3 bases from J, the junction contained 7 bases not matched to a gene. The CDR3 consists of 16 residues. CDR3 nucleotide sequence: TGTGCCAGCAGTGACCAAGCGGGAGACCTTACAGATACGCAGTATTTT. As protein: CASSDQAGDLTDTQYF.

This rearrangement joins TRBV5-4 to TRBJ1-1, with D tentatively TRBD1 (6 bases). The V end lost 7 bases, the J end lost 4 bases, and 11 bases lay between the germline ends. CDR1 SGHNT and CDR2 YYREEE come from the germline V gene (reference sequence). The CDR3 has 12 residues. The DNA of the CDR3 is TGTGCCAGCCATCTCAGGGGCACTGAAGCTTTCTTT. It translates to CASHLRGTEAFF.

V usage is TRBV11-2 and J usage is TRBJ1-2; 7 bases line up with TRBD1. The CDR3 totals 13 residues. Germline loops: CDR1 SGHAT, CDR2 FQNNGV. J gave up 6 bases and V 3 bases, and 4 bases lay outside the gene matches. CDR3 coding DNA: TGTGCCAGCAGCTTGGAGACAGGGAATGGCTACACCTTC. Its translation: CASSLETGNGYTF.

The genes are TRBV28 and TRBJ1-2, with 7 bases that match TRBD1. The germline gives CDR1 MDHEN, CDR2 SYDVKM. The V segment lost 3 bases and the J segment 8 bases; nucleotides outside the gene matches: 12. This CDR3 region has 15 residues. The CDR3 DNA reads TGTGCCAGCAGTTTTCTGCGACAGGGAGGACAGGGCTACACCTTC. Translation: CASSFLRQGGQGYTF.

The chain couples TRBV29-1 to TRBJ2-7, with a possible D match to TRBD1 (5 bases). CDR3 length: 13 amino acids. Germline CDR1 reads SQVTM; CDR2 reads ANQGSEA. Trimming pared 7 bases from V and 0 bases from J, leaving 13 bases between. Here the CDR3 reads CSAWGSSSYEQYF. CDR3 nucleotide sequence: TGCAGCGCCTGGGGCTCGAGCTCCTACGAGCAGTACTTC.

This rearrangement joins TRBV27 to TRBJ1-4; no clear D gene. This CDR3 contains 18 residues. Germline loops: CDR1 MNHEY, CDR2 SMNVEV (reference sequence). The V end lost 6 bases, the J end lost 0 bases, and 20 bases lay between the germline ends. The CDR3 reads CASSPPEGRIATNEKLFF. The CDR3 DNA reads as TGTGCCAGCAGCCCCCCCGAAGGGAGGATTGCAACTAATGAAAAACTGTTTTTT.

This CDR3 is CASLLGKGMNTEAFF. The CDR3 DNA is TGTGCCAGCCTTCTCGGGAAAGGGATGAACACTGAAGCTTTCTTT. V usage is TRBV7-9 and J usage is TRBJ1-1; D gene unclear. The CDR3 contains 15 residues. Germline V gene sequence: CDR1 SEHNR, CDR2 FQNEAQ (reference sequence). Trimming removed 8 bases at V and 0 bases at J, with 16 bases between.

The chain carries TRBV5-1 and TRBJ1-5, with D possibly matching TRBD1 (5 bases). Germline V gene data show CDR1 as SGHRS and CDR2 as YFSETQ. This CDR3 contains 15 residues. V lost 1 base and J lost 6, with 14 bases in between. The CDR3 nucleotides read TGCGCCAGCAGCTTGATCTCAGGGCTAGGTCAGCCCCAGCATTTT. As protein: CASSLISGLGQPQHF.

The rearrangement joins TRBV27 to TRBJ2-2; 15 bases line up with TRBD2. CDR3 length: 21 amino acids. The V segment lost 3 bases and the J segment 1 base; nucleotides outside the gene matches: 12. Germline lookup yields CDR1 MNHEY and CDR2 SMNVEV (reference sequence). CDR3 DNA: TGTGCCAGCAGTTTTATACCTTCCGGGACTAGCGGGAGGCGGAACACCGGGGAGCTGTTTTTT. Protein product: CASSFIPSGTSGRRNTGELFF.

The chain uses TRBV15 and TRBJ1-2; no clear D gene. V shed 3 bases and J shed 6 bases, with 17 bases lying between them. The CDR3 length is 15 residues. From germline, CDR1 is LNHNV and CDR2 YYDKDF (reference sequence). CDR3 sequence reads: CATSSRRATGNGYTF. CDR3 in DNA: TGTGCCACCAGCAGCCGACGGGCGACGGGGAATGGCTACACCTTC.